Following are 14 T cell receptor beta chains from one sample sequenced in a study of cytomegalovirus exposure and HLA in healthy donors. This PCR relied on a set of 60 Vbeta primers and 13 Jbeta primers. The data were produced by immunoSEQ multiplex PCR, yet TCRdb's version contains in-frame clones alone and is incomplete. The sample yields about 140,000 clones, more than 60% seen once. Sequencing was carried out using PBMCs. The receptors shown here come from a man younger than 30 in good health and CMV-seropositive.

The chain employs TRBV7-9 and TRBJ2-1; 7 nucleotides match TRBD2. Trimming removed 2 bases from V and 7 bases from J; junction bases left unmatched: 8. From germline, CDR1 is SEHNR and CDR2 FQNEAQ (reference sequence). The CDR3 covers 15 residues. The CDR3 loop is CASSLSGITMNEQFF. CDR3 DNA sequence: TGTGCCAGCAGCTTAAGCGGGATTACTATGAATGAGCAGTTCTTC.

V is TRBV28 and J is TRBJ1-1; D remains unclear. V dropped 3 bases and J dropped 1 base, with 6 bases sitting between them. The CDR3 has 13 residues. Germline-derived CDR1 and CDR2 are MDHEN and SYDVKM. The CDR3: CASSLVGNTEAFF. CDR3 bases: TGTGCCAGCAGTTTGGTCGGGAACACTGAAGCTTTCTTT.

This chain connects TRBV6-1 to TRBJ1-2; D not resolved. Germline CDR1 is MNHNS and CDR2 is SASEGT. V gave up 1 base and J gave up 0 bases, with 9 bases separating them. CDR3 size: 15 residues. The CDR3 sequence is CASSEESGANYGYTF. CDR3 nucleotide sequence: TGTGCCAGCAGTGAAGAGTCGGGTGCTAACTATGGCTACACCTTC.

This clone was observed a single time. The CDR3 nucleotides read TGTGCCAGCAAGCGTAACTCCTACGAGCAGTACTTC. This codes for CASKRNSYEQYF. The chain joins TRBV6-5 to TRBJ2-5; D is unclear. The last part of the DNA fits TRBJ2-7 better; the J call may be wrong. This CDR3 spans 12 amino acids. Germline loops: CDR1 MNHEY, CDR2 SVGAGI.

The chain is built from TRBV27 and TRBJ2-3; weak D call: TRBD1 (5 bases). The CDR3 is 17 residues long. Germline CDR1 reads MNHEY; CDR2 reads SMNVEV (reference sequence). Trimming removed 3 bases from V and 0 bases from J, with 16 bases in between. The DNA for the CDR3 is TGTGCCAGCAGTTTCTACGTTGGACACATTAGCACAGATACGCAGTATTTT. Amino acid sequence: CASSFYVGHISTDTQYF.

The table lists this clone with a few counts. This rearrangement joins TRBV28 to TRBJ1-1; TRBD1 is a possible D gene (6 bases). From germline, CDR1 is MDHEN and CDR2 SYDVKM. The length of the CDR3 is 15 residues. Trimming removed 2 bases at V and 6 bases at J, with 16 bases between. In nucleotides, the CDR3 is TGTGCCAGCAGTTTAGCCATCACGGACAGCCCTGAAGCTTTCTTT. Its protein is CASSLAITDSPEAFF.

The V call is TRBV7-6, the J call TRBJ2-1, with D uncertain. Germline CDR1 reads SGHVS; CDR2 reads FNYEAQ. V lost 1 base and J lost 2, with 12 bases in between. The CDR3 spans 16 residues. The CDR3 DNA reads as TGTGCCAGCAGCTTAGAGTCGGGTCCGCCCTACAATGAGCAGTTCTTC. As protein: CASSLESGPPYNEQFF.

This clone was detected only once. CDR3 in DNA: TGTGCCAGCAGCTTGGTCGGAACAGGGGGCGCCTATGGCTACACCTTC. Encoded protein: CASSLVGTGGAYGYTF. The genes are TRBV5-6 and TRBJ1-2; TRBD1 matches at 9 bases. Germline lookup yields CDR1 SGHDT and CDR2 YYEEEE. The junction had 7 bases not matched to a gene; V was cut back by 0 bases and J by 4 bases. This CDR3 contains 16 residues.

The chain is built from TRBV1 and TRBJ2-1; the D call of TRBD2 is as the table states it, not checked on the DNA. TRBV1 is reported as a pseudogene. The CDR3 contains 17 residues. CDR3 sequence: CTSSQFLRDLNYNEQFF. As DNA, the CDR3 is TGCACCAGCAGCCAATTTCTGCGGGACCTGAACTACAATGAGCAGTTCTTC.

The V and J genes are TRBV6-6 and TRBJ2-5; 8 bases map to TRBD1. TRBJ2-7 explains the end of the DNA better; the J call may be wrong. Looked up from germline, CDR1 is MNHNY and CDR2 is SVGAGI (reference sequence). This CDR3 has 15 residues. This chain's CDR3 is CASSYLRTGRDEQYF. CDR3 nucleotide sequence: TGTGCCAGCAGTTACCTCCGGACAGGGCGGGACGAGCAGTACTTC.

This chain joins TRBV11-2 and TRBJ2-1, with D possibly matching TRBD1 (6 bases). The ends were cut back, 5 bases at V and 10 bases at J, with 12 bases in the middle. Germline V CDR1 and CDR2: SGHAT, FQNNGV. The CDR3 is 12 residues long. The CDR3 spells CASSGTRSEQFF. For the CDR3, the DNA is TGTGCCAGCAGCGGGACACGGTCCGAGCAGTTCTTC.

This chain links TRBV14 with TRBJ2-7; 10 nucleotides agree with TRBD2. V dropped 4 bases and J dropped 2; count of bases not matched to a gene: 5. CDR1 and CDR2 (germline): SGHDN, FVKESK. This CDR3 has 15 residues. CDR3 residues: CASSLLAGEPYEQYF. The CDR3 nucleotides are TGTGCCAGCAGCCTCCTAGCGGGAGAACCCTACGAGCAGTACTTC.

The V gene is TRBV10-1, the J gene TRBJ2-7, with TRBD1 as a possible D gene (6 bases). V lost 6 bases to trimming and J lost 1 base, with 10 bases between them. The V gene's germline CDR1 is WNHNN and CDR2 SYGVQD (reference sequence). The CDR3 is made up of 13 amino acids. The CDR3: CASSSGESYEQYF. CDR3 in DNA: TGCGCCAGCAGCTCAGGGGAGTCCTACGAGCAGTACTTC.

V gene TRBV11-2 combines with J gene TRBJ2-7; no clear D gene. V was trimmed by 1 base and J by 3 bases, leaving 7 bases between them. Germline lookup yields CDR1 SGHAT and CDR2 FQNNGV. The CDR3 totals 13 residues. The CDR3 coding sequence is TGTGCCAGCAGCTTAGGGCTAGTCTACGAGCAGTACTTC. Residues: CASSLGLVYEQYF.